Below are 32 T cell receptor beta chains sequenced from a single sample in a study of T cells in localized non-small cell lung cancer. Data came from immunoSEQ multiplex PCR; TCRdb stores just in-frame clones and leaves some out. The sample holds about 19,000 clones, over 80% seen once. The sample was peripheral blood, taken before any cancer treatment. These receptors were taken from a male donor aged 60 or older with stage I squamous cell lung carcinoma.

The chain couples TRBV10-3 to TRBJ1-1, with a tentative D call TRBD1 (5 bases). Germline V CDR1 and CDR2: ENHRY, SYGVKD. The V end was cut by 7 bases, the J end by 4 bases, with 16 bases between. There are 14 residues in the CDR3. CDR3 DNA: TGTGCCATCACGCCGACAGTTTACGGCACTGAAGCTTTCTTT. Amino acid sequence: CAITPTVYGTEAFF.

The sample holds a few counts of this clone. The chain couples TRBV19 to TRBJ2-1, with 7 bases that match TRBD2. Germline V lookup: CDR1 LNHDA, CDR2 SQIVND (reference sequence). Trimming took 0 bases from V and 6 from J; bases not matched to a gene: 11. The CDR3 consists of 17 residues. CDR3 protein: CASSIEAETSHLNEQFF. In DNA form, the CDR3 reads TGTGCCAGTAGTATAGAAGCAGAGACTAGCCACCTCAATGAGCAGTTCTTC.

This sequence joins TRBV7-2 and TRBJ2-3; D is uncertain. V was clipped by 5 bases and J by 4 bases, with 7 bases between them. The CDR3 totals 12 residues. The germline V gene encodes CDR1 SGHTA and CDR2 FQGNSA. The CDR3 region has the DNA TGTGCCAGCAGCCTCCCCGCAGATACGCAGTATTTT. Translated, it gives CASSLPADTQYF.

This chain links TRBV19 with TRBJ2-7; 7 bases agree with TRBD1. Germline CDR1 is LNHDA and CDR2 is SQIVND (reference sequence). The V and J ends lost 5 bases and 9 bases, in that order; junction bases with no gene match: 10. The CDR3 sequence is 13 residues long. The CDR3 sequence: CASSSPGGVVQYF. In nucleotides, the CDR3 is TGTGCCAGTAGTTCTCCAGGGGGTGTGGTGCAGTACTTC.

The chain employs TRBV6-1 and TRBJ1-2; no clear D gene. Trimming cost V 3 bases and J 1 base, with 9 bases left between them. Germline V gene sequence: CDR1 MNHNS, CDR2 SASEGT. The CDR3 sequence is 14 residues long. The CDR3 sequence: CASSDFRINYGYTF. In DNA, the CDR3 is TGTGCCAGCAGTGATTTCAGGATTAACTATGGCTACACCTTC.

The chain uses TRBV7-2 and TRBJ1-2, with 9 bases that match TRBD1. The CDR3 runs to 14 residues. Trimming at V came to 6 bases and at J to 4 bases, leaving 6 bases not matched to a gene. CDR1 is SGHTA and CDR2 is FQGNSA in the germline V gene. CDR3 loop: CASSRDRETYGYTF. CDR3 nucleotides: TGTGCCAGCAGTAGGGACAGGGAGACCTATGGCTACACCTTC.

The chain's CDR3 is CASSVPWSGEETQYF. For the CDR3, the DNA is TGTGCCAGCAGCGTACCATGGTCGGGCGAGGAGACCCAGTACTTC. V and J are TRBV7-2 and TRBJ2-5; D call uncertain. V dropped 5 bases and J dropped 5 bases, with 18 bases sitting between them. This CDR3 comprises 15 residues. CDR1 is SGHTA and CDR2 is FQGNSA in the germline V gene.

The sample holds one count of this clone. V is TRBV27 and J is TRBJ2-2; D gene uncertain. Looked up from germline, CDR1 is MNHEY and CDR2 is SMNVEV (reference sequence). Trimming cost V 3 bases and J 0 bases, with 5 bases left between them. The CDR3 extends over 14 amino acids. CDR3 amino acids: CASSFTTNTGELFF. The CDR3 DNA is TGTGCCAGCAGTTTCACCACGAACACCGGGGAGCTGTTTTTT.

The chain recombines TRBV9 with TRBJ1-1; 7 nucleotides align to TRBD1. The CDR3 spans 16 residues. J was trimmed by 0 bases and V by 0 bases; bases with no gene match: 5. CDR1 and CDR2 (germline): SGDLS, YYNGEE. CDR3 coding DNA: TGTGCCAGCAGCGTAGGAAGGGACAGCTTGAACACTGAAGCTTTCTTT. Encoded protein: CASSVGRDSLNTEAFF.

This clone was observed a handful of times. The gene calls are TRBV5-6 and TRBJ1-1; TRBD1 is a possible D gene (6 bases). Germline-derived CDR1 and CDR2 are SGHDT and YYEEEE. Trimming cost V 4 bases and J 2 bases, with 12 bases left between them. This CDR3 has 14 amino acids. The CDR3 is CASSRGTINTEAFF. The CDR3 bases are TGTGCCAGCAGCCGAGGGACAATCAACACTGAAGCTTTCTTT. Variable domain in full (rest from reference TRBV5-6 and TRBJ1-1): DAGVTQSPTHLIKTRGQQVTLRCSPKSGHDTVSWYQQALGQGPQFIFQYYEEEERQRGNFPDRFSGHQFPNYSSELNVNALLLGDSALYLCASSRGTINTEAFFGQGTRLTVV.

The V and J genes are TRBV30 and TRBJ2-5; 9 positions agree with TRBD1. Germline V gives CDR1 GTSNPN, CDR2 SVGIG (reference sequence). The CDR3 contains 17 residues. With V trimmed by 3 bases and J by 5 bases, 16 bases remained unmatched. The CDR3 nucleotides read TGTGCCTGGAGCCGTGCCGGACAGGGGATCTTGGAGGAGACCCAGTACTTC. Protein sequence: CAWSRAGQGILEETQYF.

The V call is TRBV18, the J call TRBJ2-1, with D maybe TRBD1 (5 bases). This CDR3 is built from 14 residues. The V gene lost 0 bases and the J gene lost 5 bases, with 8 bases spanning the gap. Germline V gene data show CDR1 as KGHSH and CDR2 as LQKENI. The CDR3 bases are TGTGCCAGCTCACCACCCCCGACAGACAATGAGCAGTTCTTC. This gives the protein CASSPPPTDNEQFF.

The chain joins TRBV29-1 to TRBJ2-7, with D possibly TRBD2 on 6 matching bases. V lost 2 bases, J lost 5 bases, and 13 bases lay in between. Germline V gene sequence: CDR1 SQVTM, CDR2 ANQGSEA. CDR3 length: 13 residues. The CDR3 here is CSVELAEGDEQYF. The CDR3 bases are TGCAGCGTTGAATTAGCGGAGGGCGACGAGCAGTACTTC.

The chain recombines TRBV15 with TRBJ1-2; D uncertain. Between the trimmed V and J ends, which lost 0 bases and 3 bases, there was a span of 8 bases. Germline CDR1 and CDR2: LNHNV and YYDKDF (reference sequence). This CDR3 comprises 14 residues. For the CDR3, the DNA is TGTGCCACCAGCAGAGATTTCGGGGACTATGGCTACACCTTC. This codes for CATSRDFGDYGYTF.

The chain links TRBV5-1 to TRBJ1-1, with 10 bases fitting TRBD1. Germline lookup yields CDR1 SGHRS and CDR2 YFSETQ. V gave up 4 bases and J gave up 5 bases; unmatched junction bases: 14. CDR3 length: 17 residues. Here the CDR3 reads CASSPGQGSWLGTEAFF. The CDR3 DNA sequence: TGCGCCAGCAGCCCGGGACAGGGGAGTTGGCTGGGGACTGAAGCTTTCTTT.

The chain uses TRBV11-3 and TRBJ2-1; 11 bases match TRBD2. CDR1 is SGHNT, CDR2 YENEEA, per germline. The CDR3 consists of 15 residues. With V trimmed by 1 base and J by 10 bases, 6 bases remained unmatched. CDR3 region: CASSLVSGRAKEQFF. CDR3 nucleotides: TGTGCCAGCAGCTTAGTTAGCGGGAGGGCCAAAGAGCAGTTCTTC.

This clone was found once. V and J are TRBV7-2 and TRBJ2-1, with 9 nucleotides matching TRBD2. The CDR3 loop spans 13 amino acids. J was trimmed by 12 bases and V by 1 base; bases with no gene match: 4. CDR1 is SGHTA and CDR2 is FQGNSA in the germline V gene. The DNA for the CDR3 is TGTGCCAGCAGCTTAGACACGGGACTAGCGCAGTTCTTC. Its translation: CASSLDTGLAQFF. Drawing the rest from reference TRBV7-2 and TRBJ2-1, the complete variable domain is GAGVSQSPSNKVTEKGKDVELRCDPISGHTALYWYRQSLGQGLEFLIYFQGNSAPDKSGLPSDRFSAERTGGSVSTLTIQRTQQEDSAVYLCASSLDTGLAQFFGPGTRLTVL.

In its sample, this clone was seen once. The chain has TRBV5-3 and TRBJ1-2; D unclear. TRBV5-3 is flagged as an ORF with uncertain function. Trimming pared 4 bases from V and 8 bases from J, leaving 18 bases between. The CDR3 has 14 amino acids. DNA for the CDR3: TGTGCCAGAAGCCGGACCTCAAACAGAATGGGCTACACCTTC. It encodes CARSRTSNRMGYTF.

The chain links TRBV19 to TRBJ2-3, with TRBD2 identical over 10 bases. The V gene's germline CDR1 is LNHDA and CDR2 SQIVND (reference sequence). The CDR3 runs 16 residues. V lost 8 bases to trimming and J lost 1 base; unmatched junction nucleotides: 9. CDR3 region: CASDPRGTSGTDTQYF. The DNA for the CDR3 is TGTGCCAGTGACCCAAGGGGGACTAGCGGCACAGATACGCAGTATTTT.

The chain couples TRBV7-9 to TRBJ2-3, with D hard to call. Looked up from germline, CDR1 is SEHNR and CDR2 is FQNEAQ (reference sequence). The V end lost 5 bases, the J end lost 2 bases, and 11 bases lay between the germline ends. This CDR3 comprises 14 residues. The CDR3 DNA is TGTGCCAGCAGCGCCCTTCTTTTCACAGATACGCAGTATTTT. Encoded protein: CASSALLFTDTQYF.

V usage is TRBV28 and J usage is TRBJ1-1, with D possibly matching TRBD1 (5 bases). With 2 bases removed from V and 2 bases from J, the gap between germline ends came to 12 bases. The germline V gene encodes CDR1 MDHEN and CDR2 SYDVKM. The CDR3 totals 15 residues. CDR3 sequence reads: CASSLPLTVNTEAFF. As DNA, the CDR3 is TGTGCCAGCAGTTTACCCCTGACAGTTAACACTGAAGCTTTCTTT.

The chain links TRBV6-1 to TRBJ2-7; D assignment may be TRBD1 or TRBD2 (5 bases each). Germline values: CDR1 MNHNS, CDR2 SASEGT. The V end was cut by 6 bases, the J end by 4 bases, with 19 bases between. The CDR3 is 15 residues long. This CDR3 reads CASSRPRGVSYEQYF. CDR3 DNA: TGTGCCAGCAGCCGACCCCGAGGGGTATCATACGAGCAGTACTTC.

In nucleotides, the CDR3 is TGTGCCAGCTCACCAGAAGGGACAGGGGGCCAAGAGACCCAGTACTTC. Its protein is CASSPEGTGGQETQYF. The J gene is TRBJ2-5, the V gene TRBV18; 11 positions agree with TRBD1. Looked up from germline, CDR1 is KGHSH and CDR2 is LQKENI. The CDR3 contains 16 residues. Losses at the gene ends were 2 bases for V and 1 base for J; bases not matched to a gene: 3.

The chain joins TRBV7-2 to TRBJ2-3, with 12 nucleotides matching TRBD2. Germline V gene data show CDR1 as SGHTA and CDR2 as FQGNSA. Germline trimming cut 5 bases from V and 6 bases from J; bases unmatched to any gene: 9. The CDR3 is made up of 16 amino acids. CDR3: CASSQPLAGGPDTQYF. In DNA, the CDR3 is TGTGCCAGCAGCCAACCGCTAGCGGGAGGGCCGGATACGCAGTATTTT. Looking up the rest from reference TRBV7-2 and TRBJ2-3 gives the full variable domain: GAGVSQSPSNKVTEKGKDVELRCDPISGHTALYWYRQSLGQGLEFLIYFQGNSAPDKSGLPSDRFSAERTGGSVSTLTIQRTQQEDSAVYLCASSQPLAGGPDTQYFGPGTRLTVL.

This clone appeared a single time. V and J are TRBV18 and TRBJ1-1, with D unresolved. Per germline, CDR1 KGHSH and CDR2 LQKENI. Trimming removed 8 bases from V and 1 base from J, with 11 bases in between. This CDR3 contains 13 residues. The CDR3 DNA reads as TGTGCCAGCCAAGACCAGAGGAACACTGAAGCTTTCTTT. Translated: CASQDQRNTEAFF.

This clone was picked up one time. The chain has TRBV28 and TRBJ1-1; 8 bases align to TRBD1. Germline V gene lookup returns CDR1 MDHEN and CDR2 SYDVKM. The V and J ends lost 5 bases and 1 base, in that order; junction bases with no gene match: 3. This CDR3 comprises 14 residues. As DNA, the CDR3 is TGTGCCAGCAGTCCGGGGACAGGGAACACTGAAGCTTTCTTT. Encoded protein: CASSPGTGNTEAFF.

The chain uses TRBV7-2 and TRBJ2-7; 10 positions match TRBD1. Per the germline V gene, CDR1 is SGHTA and CDR2 is FQGNSA. J was trimmed by 9 bases and V by 3 bases; bases with no gene match: 8. The CDR3 has 14 amino acids. CDR3 amino acids: CASSFPGTGVVQYF. CDR3 sequence (DNA): TGTGCCAGCAGCTTCCCCGGGACAGGGGTTGTGCAGTACTTC.

The genes are TRBV6-4 and TRBJ2-3; TRBD1 matches at 7 bases. The junction had 3 bases not matched to a gene; V was cut back by 4 bases and J by 2 bases. Germline loops: CDR1 MRHNA, CDR2 SNTAGT. This CDR3 comprises 14 residues. Here the CDR3 reads CASSVTGDTDTQYF. The CDR3 bases are TGTGCCAGCAGTGTAACAGGGGACACAGATACGCAGTATTTT.

V and J are TRBV16 and TRBJ1-2, with TRBD1 matching over 9 bases. Germline CDR1 and CDR2: KGHSY and FQNENV. The CDR3 extends over 16 amino acids. J lost 4 bases, V lost 5 bases, and 11 bases had no gene match. CDR3 DNA sequence: TGTGCCAGCAGCTACCTCCCGGGACAGGGCCTCTATGGCTACACCTTC. It codes for CASSYLPGQGLYGYTF.

J is TRBJ2-3 and V is TRBV10-1; 12 positions match TRBD2. The length of the CDR3 is 18 residues. V was pared by 6 bases and J by 4 bases, with 14 bases of the junction left unmatched. Germline lookup yields CDR1 WNHNN and CDR2 SYGVQD (reference sequence). The CDR3 region is CASSLRLAGEEGADTQYF. CDR3 bases: TGCGCCAGCAGCCTACGACTAGCGGGAGAAGAGGGCGCAGATACGCAGTATTTT.

The chain uses TRBV19 and TRBJ2-5; D ambiguous. The germline gives CDR1 LNHDA, CDR2 SQIVND (reference sequence). The CDR3 is 12 amino acids. Trimming took 3 bases from V and 2 from J, leaving 4 bases between them. CDR3: CASSIGQETQYF. CDR3 DNA: TGTGCCAGTAGTATCGGACAAGAGACCCAGTACTTC.

The chain is built from TRBV11-2 and TRBJ1-5; D is perhaps TRBD1 (5 bases). The germline V gene has CDR1 SGHAT and CDR2 FQNNGV. V was cut by 3 bases and J by 9 bases, with 15 bases left in between. CDR3 length equals 14 residues. The CDR3 DNA sequence: TGTGCCAGCAGCTTTGCGGGGCTAAAAGCGCCCCAGCATTTT. It yields the protein CASSFAGLKAPQHF. Full variable domain (outside the CDR3, taken from reference TRBV11-2 and TRBJ1-5): EAGVAQSPRYKIIEKRQSVAFWCNPISGHATLYWYQQILGQGPKLLIQFQNNGVVDDSQLPKDRFSAERLKGVDSTLKIQPAKLEDSAVYLCASSFAGLKAPQHFGDGTRLSIL.